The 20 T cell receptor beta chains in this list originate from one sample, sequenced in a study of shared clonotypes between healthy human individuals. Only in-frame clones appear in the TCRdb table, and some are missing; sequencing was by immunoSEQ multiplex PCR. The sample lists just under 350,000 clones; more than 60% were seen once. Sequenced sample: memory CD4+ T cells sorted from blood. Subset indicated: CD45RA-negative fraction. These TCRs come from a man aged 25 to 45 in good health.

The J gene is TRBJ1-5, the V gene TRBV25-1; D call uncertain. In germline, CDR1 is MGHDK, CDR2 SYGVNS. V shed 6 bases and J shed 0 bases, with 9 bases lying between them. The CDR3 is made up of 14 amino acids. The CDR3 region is CASRSGDSNQPQHF. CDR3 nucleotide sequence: TGTGCCAGCAGGTCAGGAGATAGCAATCAGCCCCAGCATTTT.

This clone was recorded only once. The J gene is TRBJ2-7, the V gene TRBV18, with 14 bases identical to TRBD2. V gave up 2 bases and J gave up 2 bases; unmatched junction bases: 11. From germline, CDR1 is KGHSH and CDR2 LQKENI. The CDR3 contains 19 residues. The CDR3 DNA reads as TGTGCCAGCTCACCAAAGACGGGAGGACTAGCGGGAGGCACCTACGAGCAGTACTTC. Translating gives CASSPKTGGLAGGTYEQYF.

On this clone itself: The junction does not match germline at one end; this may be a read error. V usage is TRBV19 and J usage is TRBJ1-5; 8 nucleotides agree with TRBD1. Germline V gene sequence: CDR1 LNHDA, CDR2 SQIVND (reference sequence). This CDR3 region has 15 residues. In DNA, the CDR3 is TGTGCCAGTAGGATAGGGACAGGCCCAAATCAGCCCCAGCATTTT. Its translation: CASRIGTGPNQPQHF.

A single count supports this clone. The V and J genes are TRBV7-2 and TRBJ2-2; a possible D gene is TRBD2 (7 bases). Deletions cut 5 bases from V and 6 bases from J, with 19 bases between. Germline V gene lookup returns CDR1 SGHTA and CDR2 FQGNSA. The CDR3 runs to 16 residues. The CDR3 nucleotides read TGTGCCAGCAGCCCGAGTGCGGGGGCTGACCCCGGGGAGCTGTTTTTT. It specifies CASSPSAGADPGELFF. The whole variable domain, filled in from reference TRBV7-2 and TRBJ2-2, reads GAGVSQSPSNKVTEKGKDVELRCDPISGHTALYWYRQSLGQGLEFLIYFQGNSAPDKSGLPSDRFSAERTGGSVSTLTIQRTQQEDSAVYLCASSPSAGADPGELFFGEGSRLTVL.

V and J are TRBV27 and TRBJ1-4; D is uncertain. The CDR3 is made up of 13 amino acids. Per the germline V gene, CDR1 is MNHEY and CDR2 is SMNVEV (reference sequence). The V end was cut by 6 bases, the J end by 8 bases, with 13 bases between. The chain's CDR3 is CASSTIYGEKLFF. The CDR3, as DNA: TGTGCCAGCAGCACCATTTATGGGGAAAAACTGTTTTTT. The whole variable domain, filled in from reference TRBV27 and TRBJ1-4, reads EAQVTQNPRYLITVTGKKLTVTCSQNMNHEYMSWYRQDPGLGLRQIYYSMNVEVTDKGDVPEGYKVSRKEKRNFPLILESPSPNQTSLYFCASSTIYGEKLFFGSGTQLSVL.

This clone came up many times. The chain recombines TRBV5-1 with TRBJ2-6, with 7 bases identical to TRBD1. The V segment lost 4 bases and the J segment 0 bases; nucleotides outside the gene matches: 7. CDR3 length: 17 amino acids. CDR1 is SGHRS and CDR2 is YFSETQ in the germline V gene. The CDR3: CASSRTGRPSGANVLTF. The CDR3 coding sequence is TGCGCCAGCAGCCGGACAGGAAGACCCTCTGGGGCCAACGTCCTGACTTTC.

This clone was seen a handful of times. The CDR3 coding sequence is TGTGCCAGCACCCTATTGGACAGGGGGCTCGAGCAGTACTTC. This codes for CASTLLDRGLEQYF. The chain recombines TRBV2 with TRBJ2-7; 11 bases match TRBD1. The CDR3 loop spans 14 amino acids. Trimming cost V 7 bases and J 6 bases; bases outside gene matches: 8. Germline values: CDR1 SNHLY, CDR2 FYNNEI.

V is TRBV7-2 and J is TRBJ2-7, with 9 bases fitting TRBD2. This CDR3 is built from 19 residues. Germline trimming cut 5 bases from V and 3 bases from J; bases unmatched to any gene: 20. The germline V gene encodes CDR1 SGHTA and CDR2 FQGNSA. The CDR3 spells CASSHVGTSRVIRLYEQYF. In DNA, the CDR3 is TGTGCCAGCAGCCACGTCGGGACTAGCAGGGTAATCAGGCTCTACGAGCAGTACTTC. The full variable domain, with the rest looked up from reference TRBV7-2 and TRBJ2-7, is GAGVSQSPSNKVTEKGKDVELRCDPISGHTALYWYRQSLGQGLEFLIYFQGNSAPDKSGLPSDRFSAERTGGSVSTLTIQRTQQEDSAVYLCASSHVGTSRVIRLYEQYFGPGTRLTVT.

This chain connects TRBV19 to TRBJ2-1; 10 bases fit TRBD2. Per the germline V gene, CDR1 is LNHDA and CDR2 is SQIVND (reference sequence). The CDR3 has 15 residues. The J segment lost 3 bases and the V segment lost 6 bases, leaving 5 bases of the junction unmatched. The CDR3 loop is CASRKASGSYNEQFF. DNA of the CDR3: TGTGCCAGTAGAAAGGCTAGCGGGAGCTACAATGAGCAGTTCTTC.

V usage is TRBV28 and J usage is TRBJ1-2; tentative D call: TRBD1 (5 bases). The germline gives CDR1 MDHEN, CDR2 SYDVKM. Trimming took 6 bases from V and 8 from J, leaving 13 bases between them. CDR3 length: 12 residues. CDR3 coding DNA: TGTGCCAGCAGCCGAGGCAGGGAAGGCTACACCTTC. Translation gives CASSRGREGYTF.

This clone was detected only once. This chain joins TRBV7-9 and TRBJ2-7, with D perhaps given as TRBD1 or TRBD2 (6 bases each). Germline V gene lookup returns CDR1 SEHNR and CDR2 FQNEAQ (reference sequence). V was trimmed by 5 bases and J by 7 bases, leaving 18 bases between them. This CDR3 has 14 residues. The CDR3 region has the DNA TGTGCCAGCAGCCGACAGGAGGGCCGTGGGGAGCAGTACTTC. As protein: CASSRQEGRGEQYF.

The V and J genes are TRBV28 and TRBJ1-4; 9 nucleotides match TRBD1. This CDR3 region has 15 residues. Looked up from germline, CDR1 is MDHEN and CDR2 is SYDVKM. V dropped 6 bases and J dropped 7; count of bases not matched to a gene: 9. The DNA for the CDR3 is TGTGCCAGCAGGGAGCCGACAGGGGGGAGTGAAAAACTGTTTTTT. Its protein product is CASREPTGGSEKLFF.

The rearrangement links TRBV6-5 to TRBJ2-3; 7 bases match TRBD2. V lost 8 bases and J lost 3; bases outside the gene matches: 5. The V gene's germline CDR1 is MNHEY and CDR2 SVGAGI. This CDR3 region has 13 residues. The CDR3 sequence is CASAGVITDTQYF. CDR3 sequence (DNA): TGTGCCAGCGCGGGAGTCATAACAGATACGCAGTATTTT.

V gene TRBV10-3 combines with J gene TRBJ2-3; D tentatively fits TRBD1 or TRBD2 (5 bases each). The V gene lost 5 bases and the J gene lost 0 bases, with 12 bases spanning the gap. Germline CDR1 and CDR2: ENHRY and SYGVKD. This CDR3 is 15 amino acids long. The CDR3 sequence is CAISTGPTSTDTQYF. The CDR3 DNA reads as TGTGCCATCAGTACGGGACCTACGAGCACAGATACGCAGTATTTT.

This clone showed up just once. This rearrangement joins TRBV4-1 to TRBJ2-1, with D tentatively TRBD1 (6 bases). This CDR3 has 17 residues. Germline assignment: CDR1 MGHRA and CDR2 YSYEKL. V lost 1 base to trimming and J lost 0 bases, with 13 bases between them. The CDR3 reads CASSQVPQGNSYNEQFF. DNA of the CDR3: TGCGCCAGCAGCCAAGTCCCACAGGGTAACTCCTACAATGAGCAGTTCTTC.

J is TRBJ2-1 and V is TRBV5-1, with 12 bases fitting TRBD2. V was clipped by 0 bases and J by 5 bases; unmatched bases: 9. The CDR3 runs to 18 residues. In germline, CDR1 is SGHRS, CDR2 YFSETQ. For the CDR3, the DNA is TGCGCCAGCAGCTTGGAGGCTAGCGGGAGGGGTGTCAACAATGAGCAGTTCTTC. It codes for CASSLEASGRGVNNEQFF.

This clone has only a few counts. CDR3 bases: TGTGCCAGCGCTGGACAGTACACTGAAGCTTTCTTT. As protein: CASAGQYTEAFF. The rearrangement links TRBV28 to TRBJ1-1; weak D call: TRBD1 (6 bases). CDR3 length: 12 residues. The ends were cut back, 8 bases at V and 3 bases at J, with 10 bases in the middle. Looked up from germline, CDR1 is MDHEN and CDR2 is SYDVKM.

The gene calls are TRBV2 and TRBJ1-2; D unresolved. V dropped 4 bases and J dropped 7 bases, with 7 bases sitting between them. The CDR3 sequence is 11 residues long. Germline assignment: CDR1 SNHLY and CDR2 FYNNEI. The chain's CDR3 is CASSAWVGYTF. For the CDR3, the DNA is TGTGCCAGCAGTGCCTGGGTTGGCTACACCTTC.

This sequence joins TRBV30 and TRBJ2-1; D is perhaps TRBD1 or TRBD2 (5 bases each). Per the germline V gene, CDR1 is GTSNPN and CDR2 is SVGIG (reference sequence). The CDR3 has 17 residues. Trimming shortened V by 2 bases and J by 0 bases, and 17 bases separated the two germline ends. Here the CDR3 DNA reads TGTGCCTGGAGTCTGTTGGGGGTATCCTCCTCCTACAATGAGCAGTTCTTC. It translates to CAWSLLGVSSSYNEQFF.

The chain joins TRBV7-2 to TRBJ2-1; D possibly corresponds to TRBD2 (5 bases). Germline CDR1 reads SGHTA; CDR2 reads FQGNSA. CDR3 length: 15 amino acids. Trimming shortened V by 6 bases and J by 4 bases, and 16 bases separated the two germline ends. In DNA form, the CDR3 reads TGTGCCAGCAGGGAGGCTAGAGCCCGATACAATGAGCAGTTCTTC. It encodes CASREARARYNEQFF.